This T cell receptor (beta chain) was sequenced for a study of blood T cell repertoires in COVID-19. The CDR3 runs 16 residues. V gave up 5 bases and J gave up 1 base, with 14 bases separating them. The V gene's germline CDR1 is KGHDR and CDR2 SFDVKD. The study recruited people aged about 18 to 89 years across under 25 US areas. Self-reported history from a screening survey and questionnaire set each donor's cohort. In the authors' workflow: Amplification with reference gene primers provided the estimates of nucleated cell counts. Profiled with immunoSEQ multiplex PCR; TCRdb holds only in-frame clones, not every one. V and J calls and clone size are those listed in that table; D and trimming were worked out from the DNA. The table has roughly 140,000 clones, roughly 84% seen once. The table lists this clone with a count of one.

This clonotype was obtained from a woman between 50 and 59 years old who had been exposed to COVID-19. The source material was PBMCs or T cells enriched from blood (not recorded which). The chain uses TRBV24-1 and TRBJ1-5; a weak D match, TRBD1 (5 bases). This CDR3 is CATSAGDGGSNQPQHF. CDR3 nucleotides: TGTGCCACCAGTGCTGGGGACGGGGGGAGCAATCAGCCCCAGCATTTT.